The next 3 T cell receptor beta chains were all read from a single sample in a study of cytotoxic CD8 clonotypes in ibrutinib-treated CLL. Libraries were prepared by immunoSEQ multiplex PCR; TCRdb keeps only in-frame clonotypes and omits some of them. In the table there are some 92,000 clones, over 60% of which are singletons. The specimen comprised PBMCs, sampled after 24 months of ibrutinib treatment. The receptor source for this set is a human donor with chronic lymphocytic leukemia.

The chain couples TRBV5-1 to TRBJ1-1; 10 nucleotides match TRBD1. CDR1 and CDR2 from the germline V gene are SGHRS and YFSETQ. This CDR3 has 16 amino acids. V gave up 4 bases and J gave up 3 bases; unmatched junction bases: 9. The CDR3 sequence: CASSGDRGRRDTEAFF. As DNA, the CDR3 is TGCGCCAGCAGCGGCGACAGGGGGCGCAGGGACACTGAAGCTTTCTTT. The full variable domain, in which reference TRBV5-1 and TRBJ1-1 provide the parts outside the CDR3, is KAGVTQTPRYLIKTRGQQVTLSCSPISGHRSVSWYQQTPGQGLQFLFEYFSETQRNKGNFPGRFSGRQFSNSRSEMNVSTLELGDSALYLCASSGDRGRRDTEAFFGQGTRLTVV.

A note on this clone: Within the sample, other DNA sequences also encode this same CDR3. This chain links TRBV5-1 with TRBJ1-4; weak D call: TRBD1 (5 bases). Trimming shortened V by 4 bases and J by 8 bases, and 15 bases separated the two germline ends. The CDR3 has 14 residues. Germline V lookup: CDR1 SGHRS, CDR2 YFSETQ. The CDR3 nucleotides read TGCGCCAGCAGCGTGGGAGGACAAGGGGAAAAACTGTTTTTT. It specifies CASSVGGQGEKLFF.

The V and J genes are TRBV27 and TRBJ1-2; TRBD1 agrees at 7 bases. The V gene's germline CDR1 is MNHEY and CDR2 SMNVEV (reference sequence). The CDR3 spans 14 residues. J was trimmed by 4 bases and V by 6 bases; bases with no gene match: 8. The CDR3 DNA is TGTGCCAGCAGGGGGACAGCCGCTACCTATGGCTACACCTTC. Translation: CASRGTAATYGYTF.